The 12 T cell receptor beta chains below were found in one sample sequenced in a study of Graves' ophthalmopathy and Graves' hyperthyroidism (dated by TCRdb to the late 2010s). TCRdb names Illumina HiSeq 2000 as the instrument used. For repertoire sequencing, the TCR beta CDR3 regions were amplified from RNA transcripts. The first round was an RT-PCR using HTBI primers with the Qiagen OneStep RT-PCR kit, and this first round was followed by a second-round multiplex PCR, then size selection and purification. Using fastp at Q25 and MiXCR, TCRdb reprocessed the public reads and kept productive beta chains. One record per CDR3 amino acid sequence lists the most common genes and DNA. The sample data list 650,000 to 900,000 distinct CDR3 sequences, and 40% of these were observed just once. The biggest ten clones account for 35% to 55% of the sample. Sequenced: peripheral blood. The receptors originated from an adult man with Graves' ophthalmopathy.

Only a few counts were recorded for this clonotype. The rearrangement uses TRBV25-1 and TRBJ1-1; D might be TRBD1 (5 bases). Germline loops: CDR1 MGHDK, CDR2 SYGVNS. The length of the CDR3 is 16 residues. With 5 bases removed from V and 4 bases from J, the gap between germline ends came to 20 bases. DNA for the CDR3: TGTGCCAGCAGTTTTGCGTGGGGCCTTCGGGGCACTGAAGCTTTCTTT. Protein product: CASSFAWGLRGTEAFF.

Concerning this clonotype: An end of the junction differs from the germline gene, which may be a read error. V is TRBV10-3 and J is TRBJ1-1; 7 bases are shared with TRBD1. Germline V CDR1 and CDR2: ENHRY, SYGVKD. This CDR3 has 16 residues. The CDR3 protein is CASSYKTGTGGTEAFF. For the CDR3, the DNA is TGTGCCAGCAGTTACAAGACAGGGACTGGAGGGACTGAAGCTTTCTTT.

Only a few counts were recorded for this clonotype. CDR3 protein: CSVDRVYGYTF. CDR3 DNA sequence: TGCAGCGTTGATCGGGTCTATGGCTACACCTTC. The J gene is TRBJ1-2, the V gene TRBV29-1; D is unresolved. Germline V gene lookup returns CDR1 SQVTM and CDR2 ANQGSEA. CDR3 length: 11 residues. V was trimmed by 3 bases and J by 4 bases, leaving 6 bases between them.

In the case of this clonotype: One end of the junction is discordant with germline, which a read error may explain. V and J are TRBV19 and TRBJ2-6; D is perhaps TRBD1 or TRBD2 (5 bases each). In germline, CDR1 is LNHDA, CDR2 SQIVND (reference sequence). This CDR3 has 13 amino acids. CDR3 protein: CASSIAGGNVLTF. The CDR3 DNA reads as TGTGCCAGTAGTATAGCTGGGGGCAACGTCCTGACTTTC.

The table lists this clonotype with many counts. The CDR3 loop reads CASSIAGRSQPQHF. Written as DNA, the CDR3 is TGTGCCAGTAGTATCGCGGGCAGATCTCAGCCCCAGCATTTT. The chain employs TRBV19 and TRBJ1-5; D unresolved. This CDR3 is built from 14 residues. The V gene's germline CDR1 is LNHDA and CDR2 SQIVND (reference sequence). Between the trimmed V and J ends, which lost 3 bases and 6 bases, there was a span of 12 bases.

This clonotype was found many times. This rearrangement joins TRBV7-2 to TRBJ2-2; 7 bases align to TRBD2. This CDR3 has 15 amino acids. Germline CDR1 SGHTA, CDR2 FQGNSA. V lost 4 bases to trimming and J lost 3 bases; unmatched junction nucleotides: 5. CDR3 coding DNA: TGTGCCAGCAGCTCCCGGGAGGTCCACACCGGGGAGCTGTTTTTT. Its translation: CASSSREVHTGELFF. Filled out from reference TRBV7-2 and TRBJ2-2, the complete variable domain reads GAGVSQSPSNKVTEKGKDVELRCDPISGHTALYWYRQSLGQGLEFLIYFQGNSAPDKSGLPSDRFSAERTGGSVSTLTIQRTQQEDSAVYLCASSSREVHTGELFFGEGSRLTVL.

The sample holds a few counts of this clonotype. The CDR3 sequence: CASSPREQPQHF. The CDR3 DNA reads TGCGCCAGCAGCCCCCGAGAACAGCCCCAGCATTTT. The chain is built from TRBV5-1 and TRBJ1-5; D not certain. V was shortened by 4 bases and J by 7 bases, with 9 bases between the two germline ends. Germline values: CDR1 SGHRS, CDR2 YFSETQ. This CDR3 contains 12 residues.

V is TRBV15 and J is TRBJ2-7; weak D call: TRBD2 (5 bases). The V end lost 1 base, the J end lost 3 bases, and 13 bases lay between the germline ends. In germline, CDR1 is LNHNV, CDR2 YYDKDF (reference sequence). This CDR3 comprises 15 residues. The CDR3 here is CATSRVTTAGYEQYF. Written as DNA, the CDR3 is TGTGCCACCAGCAGAGTGACTACCGCGGGCTACGAGCAGTACTTC.

The rearrangement links TRBV7-9 to TRBJ1-2; unclear D gene. The CDR3 runs to 17 residues. V was pared by 0 bases and J by 1 base, with 15 bases between. Germline V gives CDR1 SEHNR, CDR2 FQNEAQ (reference sequence). This CDR3 is CASSLAIFVGINYGYTF. CDR3 nucleotides: TGTGCCAGCAGCTTAGCGATTTTTGTAGGAATTAACTATGGCTACACCTTC.

V gene TRBV12-3 or TRBV12-4 combines with J gene TRBJ2-7; possible D gene TRBD2, 6 bases. The length of the CDR3 is 16 residues. Trimming stripped 7 bases from V and 0 bases from J, with 19 bases between. The chain's CDR3 is CASTFSFGSPSYEQYF. CDR3 coding DNA: TGTGCCAGCACCTTCAGTTTCGGGAGCCCCTCCTACGAGCAGTACTTC.

This clonotype was counted only a few times. The chain employs TRBV11-2 and TRBJ1-4, with unresolved D. CDR1 and CDR2 (germline): SGHAT, FQNNGV. The CDR3 is 14 amino acids. Trimming removed 5 bases at V and 0 bases at J, with 7 bases between. CDR3 loop: CASSQETTNEKLFF. CDR3 coding DNA: TGTGCCAGCAGCCAAGAAACAACTAATGAAAAACTGTTTTTT.

In its sample, this clonotype was seen many times. The chain carries TRBV20-1 and TRBJ1-4; D might be TRBD1 (5 bases). This CDR3 is 11 amino acids long. Germline lookup yields CDR1 DFQATT and CDR2 SNEGSKA (reference sequence). V lost 6 bases to trimming and J lost 12 bases, with 14 bases between them. The CDR3 coding sequence is TGCAGTGCAGGGGTTGCGGGTGAACTGTTTTTT. Its translation: CSAGVAGELFF.